The 13 T cell receptor beta chains listed next were all sequenced from one sample in a study of blood T cells in healthy people across ages (dated by TCRdb to between 2014 and 2017). To prepare the library, 5' RACE was applied. The instrument given in TCRdb is Illumina HiSeq 2500. The second PCR ran for about 7 to 11 cycles and used a J-beta primer mix along with a sample-barcoded 5' primer. The public reads were reprocessed in TCRdb via fastp at Q25 and MiXCR, keeping in-frame beta chains. Entries that share a CDR3 protein sequence are merged under the most common genes and DNA. This sample has about 1.6 million distinct CDR3 sequences in its table, and 30% to 35% of those were observed once. The ten biggest clones cover around 10% of the sample. The sample was blood. The receptors were sampled from a woman aged 25 to 39 in good health.

With respect to this clonotype: A read error may explain this, as a much larger clone is one base away. The rearrangement joins TRBV6-6 to TRBJ2-7, with 7 bases that match TRBD2. CDR1 MNHNY and CDR2 SVGAGI come from the germline V gene (reference sequence). The CDR3 is 14 residues long. V gave up 2 bases and J gave up 10 bases; unmatched junction bases: 11. In DNA form, the CDR3 reads TGTGCCAGCAGTTACCCAGACGGGGGGTGGTTCCAGTACTTC. This translates into CASSYPDGGWFQYF.

The V and J genes are TRBV12-3 or TRBV12-4 and TRBJ2-3, with D maybe TRBD1 (6 bases). Trimming took 8 bases from V and 2 from J, leaving 17 bases between them. CDR3 length: 15 residues. CDR3 loop: CASAIARDITDTQYF. For the CDR3, the DNA is TGTGCCAGCGCAATCGCCCGGGACATCACAGATACGCAGTATTTT.

This clonotype has more than one count but fewer than ten. The V and J genes are TRBV7-2 and TRBJ1-2; D is undetermined. V lost 5 bases and J lost 4, with 20 bases in between. In germline, CDR1 is SGHTA, CDR2 FQGNSA. The CDR3 is 16 residues long. The DNA for the CDR3 is TGTGCCAGCAGCCCGGATCGACGTCGACCGGGCTATGGCTACACCTTC. Translating it yields CASSPDRRRPGYGYTF.

This chain's CDR3 is CASSLRWEADPHTQYF. DNA of the CDR3: TGTGCCAGCAGTTTAAGGTGGGAAGCGGACCCTCATACGCAGTATTTT. V and J are TRBV27 and TRBJ2-3; D possibly corresponds to TRBD2 (5 bases). Germline V gene data show CDR1 as MNHEY and CDR2 as SMNVEV (reference sequence). Trimming cost V 2 bases and J 7 bases, with 19 bases left between them. This CDR3 contains 16 residues.

This clonotype was counted between two and nine times. This CDR3 is CASSYGSANTGELFF. The CDR3 region has the DNA TGTGCCAGCAGTTACGGTAGCGCGAACACCGGGGAGCTGTTTTTT. The V and J genes are TRBV6-2 or TRBV6-3 and TRBJ2-2; the D gene is possibly TRBD2 (5 bases). V lost 2 bases and J 0 bases, leaving 7 bases between the germline ends. This CDR3 is built from 15 residues. Looked up from germline, CDR1 is MNHEY and CDR2 is SVGEGT.

The chain combines TRBV6-4 with TRBJ1-2; 8 nucleotides match TRBD1. The CDR3 consists of 14 residues. The junction had 4 bases not matched to a gene; V was cut back by 7 bases and J by 0 bases. Germline-derived CDR1 and CDR2 are MRHNA and SNTAGT. CDR3 residues: CASNPTGANYGYTF. As DNA, the CDR3 is TGTGCCAGCAACCCGACAGGGGCTAACTATGGCTACACCTTC.

This clonotype was counted at least ten times. The CDR3 nucleotides are TGTGCCAGCAGTCCCCGGGACAGGGTTCTGAGCTATGGCTACACCTTC. Amino acid sequence: CASSPRDRVLSYGYTF. V gene TRBV6-6 combines with J gene TRBJ1-2; 9 bases map to TRBD1. CDR1 is MNHNY and CDR2 is SVGAGI in the germline V gene (reference sequence). The CDR3 runs 16 residues. V was clipped by 5 bases and J by 4 bases; unmatched bases: 11.

The chain employs TRBV9 and TRBJ2-5; D is unclear. V lost 3 bases to trimming and J lost 0 bases, with 9 bases between them. The CDR3 runs 14 residues. Germline V gene lookup returns CDR1 SGDLS and CDR2 YYNGEE. The CDR3 spells CASSGEVDQETQYF. CDR3 in DNA: TGTGCCAGCAGCGGAGAGGTGGACCAAGAGACCCAGTACTTC.

This clonotype was seen a few times. This rearrangement joins TRBV7-8 to TRBJ2-3; the D gene is possibly TRBD2 (6 bases). The germline V gene encodes CDR1 SGHVS and CDR2 FQNEAQ. Trimming cost V 1 base and J 1 base, with 9 bases left between them. CDR3 length: 15 residues. The CDR3 DNA follows: TGTGCCAGCAGCTTAGGGACTAATCGCACAGATACGCAGTATTTT. It codes for CASSLGTNRTDTQYF.

As regards this clonotype: One end of the junction fails to match germline, which may point to a read error. J is TRBJ2-1 and V is TRBV27; 8 bases are a match to TRBD1. The length of the CDR3 is 16 residues. CDR1 is MNHEY and CDR2 is SMNVEV in the germline V gene (reference sequence). DNA for the CDR3: TGTGCCAGCAGTTTAACAGGGGGTCACTCCTACAATGGGCAGTTCTTC. This gives the protein CASSLTGGHSYNGQFF.

This clonotype was seen a few times. This chain joins TRBV5-1 and TRBJ2-1; 13 nucleotides match TRBD2. Germline values: CDR1 SGHRS, CDR2 YFSETQ. V dropped 1 base and J dropped 7; count of bases not matched to a gene: 8. This CDR3 has 17 residues. CDR3 region: CASSLHRTSGSVNEQFF. CDR3 sequence (DNA): TGCGCCAGCAGCTTGCACAGGACTAGCGGGAGTGTAAATGAGCAGTTCTTC.

The V and J genes are TRBV6-1 and TRBJ2-3; 9 bases are a match to TRBD1. The CDR3 length is 15 residues. Germline trimming cut 3 bases from V and 3 bases from J; bases unmatched to any gene: 4. Germline CDR1 and CDR2: MNHNS and SASEGT. CDR3 in DNA: TGTGCCAGCAGTGAGCCGGGACAGGGAACAGATACGCAGTATTTT. It is translated as CASSEPGQGTDTQYF.

This clonotype was detected many times. The chain combines TRBV20-1 with TRBJ2-5, with D maybe TRBD2 (6 bases). This CDR3 comprises 12 residues. V lost 6 bases, J lost 5 bases, and 13 bases lay in between. Germline loops: CDR1 DFQATT, CDR2 SNEGSKA (reference sequence). This CDR3 reads CSAQTSWETQYF. CDR3 DNA: TGCAGTGCGCAAACTAGCTGGGAGACCCAGTACTTC.